These T cell receptor beta chains were read from a single sample in a study of T cell responses to AZD1222 COVID-19 vaccine. Sequenced by immunoSEQ multiplex PCR; TCRdb stores in-frame clones only, minus some. The sample data list around 140,000 clones. The sequenced sample consisted of peripheral blood. Receptors were obtained from an adult in good health. The CDR3 runs from the conserved cysteine through the conserved F or W. D genes are given only for firm matches.

>TRBV7-2|TRBJ2-1|TRBD2|16
CASRGLAGRVNDEQFF
TGTGCCAGCAGGGGACTAGCGGGGAGGGTTAACGATGAGCAGTTCTTC
>TRBV7-6|TRBJ1-3|TRBD1|17
CASSLGARGGSGNTIYF
TGTGCCAGCAGCTTAGGTGCCAGGGGGGGCTCTGGAAACACCATATATTTT
>TRBV29-1|TRBJ1-3|.|14
CSVEDSLSGNTIYF
TGCAGCGTTGAAGACAGCCTCTCTGGAAACACCATATATTTT
>TRBV15|TRBJ2-1|TRBD1|18
CATSRDLGTGLGTNEQFF
TGTGCCACCAGCAGAGATCTAGGGACAGGGTTGGGCACCAATGAGCAGTTCTTC
>TRBV11-3|TRBJ1-2|.|12
CASSSGPYGYTF
TGTGCCAGCAGCTCGGGACCTTATGGCTACACCTTC
>TRBV12-5|TRBJ2-1|.|12
CASGSTGGEQFF
TGTGCTAGTGGTTCAACAGGAGGTGAGCAGTTCTTC
>TRBV30|TRBJ1-2|TRBD1|12
CAAGQNNYGYTF
TGTGCGGCGGGACAGAATAACTATGGCTACACCTTC
>TRBV27|TRBJ1-1|TRBD1|14
CASPPGQGPTEAFF
TGTGCCAGCCCTCCGGGACAGGGACCCACTGAAGCTTTCTTT
>TRBV2|TRBJ1-2|TRBD1|14
CASTRTGDRYGYTF
TGTGCCAGCACCCGGACAGGGGATAGGTATGGCTACACCTTC
>TRBV9|TRBJ1-6|.|15
CASSVATGGNSPLHF
TGTGCCAGCAGCGTAGCAACAGGTGGAAATTCACCCCTCCACTTT
>TRBV5-1|TRBJ1-6|TRBD1|15
CASSLLGQEHSPLHF
TGCGCCAGCAGCTTGCTTGGACAGGAGCATTCACCCCTCCACTTT
>TRBV29-1|TRBJ1-3|.|13
CSVGTASGNTIYF
TGCAGCGTTGGGACAGCCTCTGGAAACACCATATATTTT
>TRBV10-3|TRBJ2-1|.|14
CAIKSGVTYNEQFF
TGTGCCATCAAATCAGGAGTTACCTACAATGAGCAGTTCTTC
>TRBV10-2|TRBJ1-6|.|17
CASSEAGATRGNSPLHF
TGCGCCAGCAGTGAGGCAGGGGCAACTCGGGGTAATTCACCCCTCCACTTT
>TRBV29-1|TRBJ2-2|TRBD1|14
CSVVQGAVGGELFF
TGCAGCGTTGTACAGGGGGCGGTCGGCGGGGAGCTGTTTTTT
>TRBV2|TRBJ1-6|TRBD1|12
CASGTVNSPLHF
TGTGCCAGCGGGACAGTAAATTCACCCCTCCACTTT
>TRBV19|TRBJ1-5|.|15
CASSSRNPGIQPQHF
TGTGCCAGTAGTTCCCGGAACCCAGGGATTCAGCCCCAGCATTTT
>TRBV19|TRBJ2-2|.|16
CASRPRLTSGVDPLFF
TGTGCCAGTAGACCGAGACTCACTTCGGGAGTGGACCCTCTGTTTTTT
>TRBV7-9|TRBJ2-5|TRBD2|13
CASSSGLAGARYF
TGTGCCAGCAGTTCGGGACTAGCGGGGGCCCGGTACTTC
>TRBV6-2/TRBV6-3|TRBJ1-6|TRBD1|16
CASSSDRAVRISPLHF
TGTGCCAGCAGCTCGGACAGGGCAGTTCGGATTTCACCCCTCCACTTT
>TRBV2|TRBJ1-2|.|14
CASRRLGTNYGYTF
TGTGCCAGCAGACGACTTGGGACAAACTATGGCTACACCTTC
>TRBV4-2|TRBJ1-1|TRBD1|18
CASSEEPGGGWMNTEAFF
TGTGCCAGCAGCGAAGAACCAGGGGGCGGATGGATGAACACTGAAGCTTTCTTT
>TRBV4-1|TRBJ2-7|TRBD1|17
CASSQAAGTGGSYEQYF
TGCGCCAGCAGCCAAGCCGCCGGGACAGGGGGCTCCTACGAGCAGTACTTC
>TRBV27|TRBJ1-6|.|17
CASSSNSYSHYNSPLHF
TGTGCCAGCAGTTCTAACAGTTATTCCCACTATAATTCACCCCTCCACTTT
>TRBV12-5|TRBJ1-1|.|14
CASGLSQGGTEAFF
TGTGCTAGTGGTTTGTCCCAGGGTGGGACTGAAGCTTTCTTT
>TRBV16|TRBJ1-1|.|14
CASSLQASSTLPFF
TGTGCCAGCAGTCTACAGGCCTCGAGCACCCTGCCTTTCTTT
>TRBV19|TRBJ1-2|.|13
CASSMGPGDGYTF
TGTGCCAGTAGTATGGGCCCGGGTGATGGCTACACCTTC
>TRBV7-9|TRBJ1-1|TRBD1|15
CASSFPDREGTEAFF
TGTGCCAGCAGCTTTCCGGACAGGGAGGGCACTGAAGCTTTCTTT
>TRBV7-2|TRBJ1-5|.|16
CASSVQTGLSNQPQHF
TGTGCCAGCAGCGTCCAGACAGGACTTAGCAATCAGCCCCAGCATTTT